A single sample gave rise to the 26 T cell receptor beta chains below, sequenced in a study of human T cells and chemical hapten exposure. A single record per CDR3 protein comes from TCRdb applying MiXCR to the RACE reads. The sample includes 85,000 or so distinct CDR3 sequences, approximately 10% of them seen just once. Time point described: patch test 2, 6 weeks after DPC sensitization. Treatment: therapeutic diphenylcyclopropenone sensitization with weekly scalp DPC. The source was whole blood, collected in connection with sensitization to the hapten diphenylcyclopropenone (DPC). Receptor source: a man younger than 35 with alopecia areata. Some clones in this sample may be carry-over from other donors' samples.

This clonotype was observed at least ten times. The genes are TRBV3-1 and TRBJ1-1; D unresolved. Germline V CDR1 and CDR2: LGHDT, YNNKEL (reference sequence). The CDR3 runs 12 residues. Between the trimmed V and J ends, which lost 1 base and 12 bases, there was a span of 12 bases. CDR3 amino acids: CASSQVRGTSFF. Written as DNA, the CDR3 is TGTGCCAGCAGCCAAGTTCGAGGAACCTCTTTCTTT.

This clonotype came up a few times. The genes are TRBV10-3 and TRBJ2-3; 7 nucleotides match TRBD2. CDR1 and CDR2 (germline): ENHRY, SYGVKD. The CDR3 loop spans 14 amino acids. Trimming removed 4 bases from V and 5 bases from J; junction bases left unmatched: 6. CDR3 protein: CAISVSGEGDTQYF. The CDR3 DNA reads TGTGCCATCAGTGTCAGCGGGGAGGGAGATACGCAGTATTTT.

This chain connects TRBV12-3 or TRBV12-4 to TRBJ2-2, with a possible D match to TRBD2 (5 bases). The V gene lost 2 bases and the J gene lost 7 bases, with 11 bases spanning the gap. This CDR3 region has 14 residues. In nucleotides, the CDR3 is TGTGCCAGCAGTTTAACGGGGTGGAGCGGGGAGCTGTTTTTT. It specifies CASSLTGWSGELFF.

V is TRBV12-5 and J is TRBJ2-3; D gene ambiguous. The germline V gene has CDR1 LGHNT and CDR2 FRNRAP. V lost 2 bases, J lost 6 bases, and 9 bases lay in between. There are 13 residues in the CDR3. In nucleotides, the CDR3 is TGTGCTAGTGGTTTGCTGGCCGGCGATACGCAGTATTTT. It yields the protein CASGLLAGDTQYF.

This clonotype came up many times. The chain has TRBV19 and TRBJ1-5; D not certain. V lost 7 bases to trimming and J lost 4 bases, with 17 bases between them. The CDR3 sequence is 15 residues long. The germline gives CDR1 LNHDA, CDR2 SQIVND (reference sequence). The CDR3 DNA reads as TGTGCCAGTAAAGAGGCGGGGATGGAAAATCAGCCCCAGCATTTT. Translated: CASKEAGMENQPQHF.

The table lists this clonotype with many counts. This chain joins TRBV18 and TRBJ1-1, with D unclear. The CDR3 consists of 14 residues. Between the trimmed V and J ends, which lost 3 bases and 3 bases, there was a span of 11 bases. CDR1 is KGHSH, CDR2 LQKENI, per germline. The CDR3 region is CASSPLAADTEAFF. The CDR3 nucleotides read TGTGCCAGCTCACCCCTGGCGGCTGACACTGAAGCTTTCTTT.

This sequence joins TRBV5-4 and TRBJ1-2; 8 bases are shared with TRBD1. The J segment lost 6 bases and the V segment lost 3 bases, leaving 13 bases of the junction unmatched. Germline V CDR1 and CDR2: SGHNT, YYREEE (reference sequence). The CDR3 runs to 16 residues. CDR3 nucleotides: TGTGCCAGCAGCTCGGGTGGACAGGGATCCCCGGATGGCTACACCTTC. Its protein is CASSSGGQGSPDGYTF.

The chain is built from TRBV11-2 and TRBJ1-1; D unclear. Trimming removed 7 bases from V and 2 bases from J, with 14 bases in between. The CDR3 consists of 14 residues. The germline V gene encodes CDR1 SGHAT and CDR2 FQNNGV. CDR3 in DNA: TGTGCCAGCACCAAAATACGGGATAACACTGAAGCTTTCTTT. Translation: CASTKIRDNTEAFF.

There are many counts of this clonotype. The chain links TRBV2 to TRBJ2-7; D not resolved. The CDR3 is 12 residues long. Germline V gives CDR1 SNHLY, CDR2 FYNNEI. Between the trimmed V and J ends, which lost 4 bases and 0 bases, there was a span of 4 bases. Written as DNA, the CDR3 is TGTGCCAGCAGTGTAAGCTCCTACGAGCAGTACGTC. Its translation is CASSVSSYEQYV.

This clonotype has a handful of counts. The chain has TRBV5-8 and TRBJ1-5; D unclear. The V gene lost 4 bases and the J gene lost 0 bases, with 11 bases spanning the gap. The CDR3 has 15 amino acids. Germline V lookup: CDR1 SGHTS, CDR2 YDEGEE. CDR3 protein: CASSPQSYSNQPQHF. CDR3 coding DNA: TGTGCCAGCAGCCCCCAGAGCTATAGCAATCAGCCCCAGCATTTT.

A few counts support this clonotype. The chain employs TRBV20-1 and TRBJ2-1, with D possibly matching TRBD1 (5 bases). This CDR3 has 14 residues. The germline CDR1 and CDR2 sequences are DFQATT and SNEGSKA (reference sequence). Deletions cut 5 bases from V and 7 bases from J, with 18 bases between. Here the CDR3 DNA reads TGCAGTGCTCAGGGCGCCTTAGGTGATAATGAGCAGTTCTTC. Translation gives CSAQGALGDNEQFF.

This CDR3 reads CASSQDGSYGYTF. The DNA for the CDR3 is TGCGCCAGCAGCCAAGATGGGTCCTATGGCTACACCTTC. This rearrangement joins TRBV4-1 to TRBJ1-2; unclear D gene. With 0 bases removed from V and 4 bases from J, the gap between germline ends came to 6 bases. Per germline, CDR1 MGHRA and CDR2 YSYEKL. This CDR3 comprises 13 residues.

The rearrangement joins TRBV5-1 to TRBJ2-5; 11 nucleotides align to TRBD1. V lost 4 bases, J lost 5 bases, and 4 bases stayed unmatched. Germline assignment: CDR1 SGHRS and CDR2 YFSETQ. The CDR3 runs 14 residues. CDR3 nucleotides: TGCGCCAGCAGCAAGGACAGGGGGCCGGAGACCCAGTACTTC. Protein product: CASSKDRGPETQYF.

This clonotype was seen many times. The genes are TRBV7-6 and TRBJ2-5; D is perhaps TRBD2 (7 bases). Per germline, CDR1 SGHVS and CDR2 FNYEAQ. Between the trimmed V and J ends, which lost 6 bases and 5 bases, there was a span of 19 bases. This CDR3 is 15 amino acids long. The CDR3 spells CASSEEAGAWETQYF. CDR3 bases: TGTGCCAGCAGTGAAGAGGCGGGGGCATGGGAGACCCAGTACTTC.

At least ten counts were recorded for this clonotype. The gene calls are TRBV14 and TRBJ1-1, with D uncertain. This CDR3 region has 13 residues. CDR1 is SGHDN, CDR2 FVKESK, per germline. V was clipped by 1 base and J by 3 bases, with 6 bases between them. The CDR3 is CASSQATYTEAFF. The CDR3 DNA sequence: TGTGCCAGCAGCCAAGCAACCTACACTGAAGCTTTCTTT. The full variable domain, rest sourced from reference TRBV14 and TRBJ1-1, is EAGVTQFPSHSVIEKGQTVTLRCDPISGHDNLYWYRRVMGKEIKFLLHFVKESKQDESGMPNNRFLAERTGGTYSTLKVQPAELEDSGVYFCASSQATYTEAFFGQGTRLTVV.

J is TRBJ2-5 and V is TRBV5-5; D not resolved. V lost 0 bases, J lost 3 bases, and 9 bases lay in between. Per the germline V gene, CDR1 is SGHKS and CDR2 is YYEKEE (reference sequence). CDR3 size: 14 residues. In DNA form, the CDR3 reads TGTGCCAGCAGCTTGGACATAGTCAAAGAGACCCAGTACTTC. Translating gives CASSLDIVKETQYF.

A few counts support this clonotype. The conserved final phenylalanine or tryptophan is absent from the CDR3, which likely points to a read error. The DNA is omitted, as the CDR3 cannot be located on it reliably, and the CDR3 follows TCRdb's listing. The genes are TRBV6-2 or TRBV6-3 and TRBJ2-7; the DNA was not compared with TRBD1, the D call given in the table. Germline CDR1 and CDR2: MNHEY and SVGEGT. Counting both end residues, the CDR3 totals 12 amino acids. The CDR3 spells CASSYRAGRGIG.

This chain uses TRBV4-3 with TRBJ2-1; tentatively, D is TRBD1 (7 bases). Germline CDR1 reads LGHNA; CDR2 reads YSLEER. CDR3 length: 16 residues. Trimming stripped 3 bases from V and 9 bases from J, with 21 bases between. CDR3 amino acids: CASSQTAGGPGGEQFF. The CDR3, as DNA: TGCGCCAGCAGCCAGACGGCAGGGGGGCCAGGTGGTGAGCAGTTCTTC.

This clonotype has just a few counts. The genes are TRBV2 and TRBJ2-2; D is perhaps TRBD1 (5 bases). V was clipped by 5 bases and J by 1 base, with 8 bases between them. Germline V gives CDR1 SNHLY, CDR2 FYNNEI. The CDR3 consists of 14 residues. CDR3 DNA sequence: TGTGCCAGCAGTCAGGACATGAACACCGGGGAGCTGTTTTTT. It codes for CASSQDMNTGELFF.

The J gene is TRBJ2-7, the V gene TRBV29-1; no clear D gene. V lost 4 bases, J lost 4 bases, and 11 bases lay in between. CDR1 is SQVTM, CDR2 ANQGSEA, per germline. There are 12 residues in the CDR3. The CDR3 sequence is CSVGISRYEQYF. In DNA form, the CDR3 reads TGCAGCGTTGGTATATCGAGATACGAGCAGTACTTC.

This clonotype was seen at least ten times. V gene TRBV4-3 combines with J gene TRBJ2-7, with D unresolved. The germline V and J ends were trimmed by 0 bases and 1 base, with 7 bases remaining between them. Germline CDR1 is LGHNA and CDR2 is YSLEER. The CDR3 loop spans 14 amino acids. Here the CDR3 reads CASSQEQRSYEQYF. The CDR3 region has the DNA TGCGCCAGCAGCCAAGAACAGCGTTCCTACGAGCAGTACTTC.

This sequence joins TRBV3-1 and TRBJ2-5; a possible D gene is TRBD2 (5 bases). Per the germline V gene, CDR1 is LGHDT and CDR2 is YNNKEL (reference sequence). V lost 4 bases to trimming and J lost 6 bases, with 15 bases between them. The CDR3 is 14 residues long. CDR3 coding DNA: TGTGCCAGCAGCCCCCTGTCGGGGAGCCAGACCCAGTACTTC. Encoded protein: CASSPLSGSQTQYF.

This chain uses TRBV7-2 with TRBJ1-2, with TRBD1 as a possible D gene (6 bases). The CDR3 contains 13 residues. Trimming cost V 5 bases and J 8 bases, with 15 bases left between them. Germline CDR1 and CDR2: SGHTA and FQGNSA. CDR3 sequence reads: CASSHREWDGYTF. CDR3 DNA: TGTGCCAGCAGCCACAGGGAATGGGACGGCTACACCTTC.

This rearrangement joins TRBV18 to TRBJ2-1; D uncertain. V gave up 3 bases and J gave up 6 bases, with 3 bases separating them. Germline loops: CDR1 KGHSH, CDR2 LQKENI. The CDR3 extends over 11 amino acids. In nucleotides, the CDR3 is TGTGCCAGCTCACCCGTCAATGAGCAGTTCTTC. Amino acids: CASSPVNEQFF.

The rearrangement joins TRBV4-3 to TRBJ2-3; D is undetermined. The V gene's germline CDR1 is LGHNA and CDR2 YSLEER. The CDR3 consists of 16 residues. The V and J ends lost 0 bases and 1 base respectively, with 11 bases between them. Here the CDR3 reads CASSQETAAGTDTQYF. The CDR3 DNA follows: TGCGCCAGCAGCCAAGAAACGGCGGCGGGCACAGATACGCAGTATTTT.

Ten or more counts support this clonotype. V gene TRBV19 combines with J gene TRBJ1-5; perhaps TRBD1 as D (5 bases). The CDR3 contains 17 residues. The V end lost 7 bases, the J end lost 5 bases, and 24 bases lay between the germline ends. The germline V gene has CDR1 LNHDA and CDR2 SQIVND (reference sequence). The CDR3 loop reads CASKNQQWDRRDQPQHF. CDR3 DNA: TGTGCCAGTAAAAATCAACAATGGGACCGTCGAGATCAGCCCCAGCATTTT.